This paragraph reports one TCR beta chain. What it recognizes is unknown. This record belongs to a study of blood T cells in healthy people across ages. Study-wide results and limits: The fall in TCR beta diversity per million T cells was roughly linear with age.

With a J-beta primer mix and a sample-barcoded 5' primer, a second PCR ran about 6 to 11 cycles. Every cDNA was tagged by a template-switch adaptor with 12 random nucleotides. There were at least 3 million CDR3-containing paired-end reads obtained from each sample. TCRdb recomputed calls from the 5' RACE reads with MiXCR, one row per CDR3 protein. The data contain about 1.5 million distinct CDR3 sequences, roughly 40% of them singletons. V lost 2 bases and J lost 1, with 11 bases in between. This CDR3 contains 14 residues. Per the germline V gene, CDR1 is DFQATT and CDR2 is SNEGSKA (reference sequence).

Input material: blood. The chain combines TRBV20-1 with TRBJ1-1; no firm D call. The origin of this receptor is a woman aged 18-29 years in good health. The CDR3 loop reads CSARSASSNTEAFF. DNA for the CDR3: TGCAGTGCTAGATCAGCCAGTTCGAACACTGAAGCTTTCTTT.